The rows below give T cell receptor beta chains drawn from one sample of a study of shared clonotypes between healthy human individuals. Data came from immunoSEQ multiplex PCR; TCRdb stores just in-frame clones and leaves some out. The sample holds about 520,000 clones, 70% to 80% seen once. Source material: PBMCs. Source of these receptors: a woman in her thirties or forties in good health. Some clones in this sample may be carry-over from other donors' samples. Each CDR3 is given with its conserved first and last residue. Each record gives: clone size, V gene, D gene, J gene, CDR3 protein, CDR3 DNA. D genes are given only for firm matches. Clone size is stated in some rows and not others, as once, few, many or a class when expanded.

clone size: NA; V gene: TRBV14; D gene: TRBD1; J gene: TRBJ2-7; CDR3 protein: CASSQVTGTYEQYF; CDR3 DNA: TGTGCCAGCAGCCAAGTGACAGGGACCTACGAGCAGTACTTC
clone size: NA; V gene: TRBV21-1; D gene: NA; J gene: TRBJ1-4; CDR3 protein: CASSRECRGDDLNEKLFF; CDR3 DNA: TGTGCCAGCAGCAGAGAGTGCAGGGGCGACGATCTTAATGAAAAACTGTTTTTT
clone size: NA; V gene: TRBV29-1; D gene: TRBD2; J gene: TRBJ2-1; CDR3 protein: CSGLGGVSNEQFF; CDR3 DNA: TGCAGCGGTCTTGGGGGGGTGTCCAATGAGCAGTTCTTC
clone size: NA; V gene: TRBV28; D gene: TRBD2; J gene: TRBJ2-1; CDR3 protein: CASSPLAGGGNEQFF; CDR3 DNA: TGTGCCAGCAGTCCACTAGCGGGAGGAGGAAATGAGCAGTTCTTC
clone size: NA; V gene: TRBV18; D gene: NA; J gene: TRBJ2-2; CDR3 protein: CASSPAGQLSTGELFF; CDR3 DNA: TGTGCCAGCTCACCGGCAGGACAGCTATCCACCGGGGAGCTGTTTTTT
clone size: NA; V gene: TRBV6-1; D gene: NA; J gene: TRBJ2-7; CDR3 protein: CASRSGSNSYEQYF; CDR3 DNA: TGTGCCAGCAGGTCGGGCAGTAACTCCTACGAGCAGTACTTC
clone size: NA; V gene: TRBV28; D gene: NA; J gene: TRBJ2-1; CDR3 protein: CASFGRLSSYNEQFF; CDR3 DNA: TGTGCCAGCTTTGGGAGGCTAAGCTCCTACAATGAGCAGTTCTTC
clone size: NA; V gene: TRBV28; D gene: NA; J gene: TRBJ1-5; CDR3 protein: CASSSGYYQPQHF; CDR3 DNA: TGTGCCAGCAGTTCGGGGTACTACCAGCCCCAGCATTTT
clone size: NA; V gene: TRBV14; D gene: NA; J gene: TRBJ2-3; CDR3 protein: CASSQDARQDRFGDTQYF; CDR3 DNA: TGTGCCAGCAGCCAAGATGCAAGACAGGACAGATTCGGAGATACGCAGTATTTT
clone size: once; V gene: TRBV28; D gene: TRBD1; J gene: TRBJ2-7; CDR3 protein: CASSLLDRVYEQYF; CDR3 DNA: TGTGCCAGCAGTTTATTGGACAGGGTCTACGAGCAGTACTTC
clone size: few; V gene: TRBV6-4; D gene: NA; J gene: TRBJ1-1; CDR3 protein: CASSRTENTEAFF; CDR3 DNA: TGTGCCAGCAGCCGGACAGAGAACACTGAAGCTTTCTTT
clone size: NA; V gene: TRBV5-6; D gene: NA; J gene: TRBJ1-2; CDR3 protein: CASSLVSLYGYTF; CDR3 DNA: TGTGCCAGCAGCTTGGTCAGCCTATATGGCTACACCTTC
clone size: NA; V gene: TRBV7-2; D gene: TRBD1; J gene: TRBJ2-2; CDR3 protein: CASSAHRDRGTGELFF; CDR3 DNA: TGTGCCAGCAGCGCGCACCGGGACAGGGGTACCGGGGAGCTGTTTTTT
clone size: NA; V gene: TRBV4-1; D gene: NA; J gene: TRBJ2-7; CDR3 protein: CASSQTRQGSDEQYF; CDR3 DNA: TGCGCCAGCAGCCAGACGCGCCAGGGCTCGGACGAGCAGTACTTC
clone size: once; V gene: TRBV2; D gene: NA; J gene: TRBJ1-5; CDR3 protein: CASSERHRNQPQHF; CDR3 DNA: TGTGCCAGCAGTGAACGGCACAGAAATCAGCCCCAGCATTTT
clone size: NA; V gene: TRBV6-1; D gene: TRBD2; J gene: TRBJ2-5; CDR3 protein: CASSVSGGQETQYF; CDR3 DNA: TGTGCCAGCAGTGTTAGCGGGGGCCAAGAGACCCAGTACTTC
clone size: NA; V gene: TRBV5-4; D gene: TRBD2; J gene: TRBJ2-1; CDR3 protein: CASSLSSGQYNEQFF; CDR3 DNA: TGTGCCAGCAGCTTGTCTAGCGGGCAATACAATGAGCAGTTCTTC
clone size: once; V gene: TRBV11-2; D gene: NA; J gene: TRBJ1-6; CDR3 protein: CASSVRGSVNSPLHF; CDR3 DNA: TGTGCCAGCAGCGTCAGGGGCTCCGTGAATTCACCCCTCCACTTT
clone size: NA; V gene: TRBV2; D gene: NA; J gene: TRBJ2-7; CDR3 protein: CASSPPPSGGYF; CDR3 DNA: TGTGCCAGCAGTCCCCCACCCTCCGGTGGGTACTTC
clone size: NA; V gene: TRBV28; D gene: NA; J gene: TRBJ1-2; CDR3 protein: CASSLLSAREDGYTF; CDR3 DNA: TGTGCCAGCAGTTTATTGTCCGCAAGGGAGGATGGCTACACCTTC
clone size: NA; V gene: TRBV9; D gene: TRBD1; J gene: TRBJ1-1; CDR3 protein: CASRGQGGTEAFF; CDR3 DNA: TGTGCCAGCAGGGGACAGGGGGGCACTGAAGCTTTCTTT
clone size: NA; V gene: TRBV7-2; D gene: NA; J gene: TRBJ2-2; CDR3 protein: CASSLPENTGELFF; CDR3 DNA: TGTGCCAGCAGCTTACCCGAAAACACCGGGGAGCTGTTTTTT
clone size: NA; V gene: TRBV11-2; D gene: NA; J gene: TRBJ1-4; CDR3 protein: CASSLAPTRNEKLFF; CDR3 DNA: TGTGCCAGCAGCTTAGCCCCTACTCGGAATGAAAAACTGTTTTTT
clone size: NA; V gene: TRBV5-1; D gene: NA; J gene: TRBJ2-3; CDR3 protein: CASSLVRGNTDTQYF; CDR3 DNA: TGCGCCAGCAGCTTGGTTCGGGGAAACACAGATACGCAGTATTTT
clone size: NA; V gene: TRBV19; D gene: TRBD1; J gene: TRBJ1-1; CDR3 protein: CATRGENTEAFF; CDR3 DNA: TGTGCCACCAGGGGGGAGAACACTGAAGCTTTCTTT
clone size: NA; V gene: TRBV10-3; D gene: TRBD1; J gene: TRBJ2-5; CDR3 protein: CAISGGQGKETQYF; CDR3 DNA: TGTGCCATCAGTGGGGGACAGGGTAAAGAGACCCAGTACTTC
clone size: NA; V gene: TRBV7-6; D gene: NA; J gene: TRBJ2-7; CDR3 protein: CASSLQVASYERYF; CDR3 DNA: TGTGCCAGCAGCTTACAAGTGGCCTCCTACGAGCGGTACTTC
clone size: NA; V gene: TRBV30; D gene: NA; J gene: TRBJ2-7; CDR3 protein: CAWGGWDEQYF; CDR3 DNA: TGTGCCTGGGGGGGTTGGGACGAGCAGTACTTC
clone size: NA; V gene: TRBV4-1; D gene: NA; J gene: TRBJ1-5; CDR3 protein: CASSQGRADYSNQPQHF; CDR3 DNA: TGCGCCAGCAGCCAAGGGAGGGCAGATTATAGCAATCAGCCCCAGCATTTT
clone size: NA; V gene: TRBV11-3; D gene: NA; J gene: TRBJ2-1; CDR3 protein: CASSLGLVGYNEQFF; CDR3 DNA: TGTGCCAGCAGCTTAGGCCTAGTGGGGTACAATGAGCAGTTCTTC
clone size: once; V gene: TRBV19; D gene: TRBD2; J gene: TRBJ2-7; CDR3 protein: CASTGTSGGEQYF; CDR3 DNA: TGTGCCAGTACGGGGACTAGCGGGGGCGAGCAGTACTTC
clone size: NA; V gene: TRBV15; D gene: TRBD2; J gene: TRBJ2-2; CDR3 protein: CATSRGLAANTGELFF; CDR3 DNA: TGTGCCACCAGCAGAGGGCTAGCGGCGAACACCGGGGAGCTGTTTTTT
clone size: NA; V gene: TRBV4-3; D gene: TRBD2; J gene: TRBJ2-1; CDR3 protein: CASSQVLASGRTSSYNEQFF; CDR3 DNA: TGCGCCAGCAGCCAAGTGTTGGCTAGCGGGAGGACGAGCTCCTACAATGAGCAGTTCTTC
clone size: NA; V gene: TRBV6-5; D gene: TRBD2; J gene: TRBJ2-2; CDR3 protein: CASSYSVGGSGELFF; CDR3 DNA: TGTGCCAGCAGTTACTCGGTCGGGGGGTCCGGGGAGCTGTTTTTT
clone size: NA; V gene: TRBV7-8; D gene: NA; J gene: TRBJ1-2; CDR3 protein: CASSLLSSAHYGYTF; CDR3 DNA: TGTGCCAGCAGCTTATTGTCTTCCGCCCACTATGGCTACACCTTC
clone size: NA; V gene: TRBV9; D gene: TRBD2; J gene: TRBJ2-5; CDR3 protein: CASSVSGLAGGVETQYF; CDR3 DNA: TGTGCCAGCAGCGTGTCCGGACTAGCGGGAGGAGTAGAGACCCAGTACTTC
clone size: NA; V gene: TRBV5-6; D gene: NA; J gene: TRBJ1-1; CDR3 protein: CASSHGTQNTEAFF; CDR3 DNA: TGTGCCAGCAGCCACGGGACACAGAACACTGAAGCTTTCTTT
clone size: NA; V gene: TRBV9; D gene: NA; J gene: TRBJ2-5; CDR3 protein: CASSVSGQQETQYF; CDR3 DNA: TGTGCCAGCAGCGTAAGCGGACAGCAAGAGACCCAGTACTTC
clone size: NA; V gene: TRBV4-1; D gene: NA; J gene: TRBJ2-1; CDR3 protein: CASSQEARSYNEQFF; CDR3 DNA: TGCGCCAGCAGCCAAGAGGCCCGCTCCTACAATGAGCAGTTCTTC
clone size: NA; V gene: TRBV5-1; D gene: NA; J gene: TRBJ1-2; CDR3 protein: CASSLDITQGRANYGYTF; CDR3 DNA: TGCGCCAGCAGCTTGGATATAACACAGGGACGAGCTAACTATGGCTACACCTTC
clone size: NA; V gene: TRBV14; D gene: NA; J gene: TRBJ1-1; CDR3 protein: CASSQVGQGLVAFF; CDR3 DNA: TGTGCCAGCAGCCAAGTCGGGCAGGGACTCGTCGCTTTCTTT
clone size: NA; V gene: TRBV6-1; D gene: NA; J gene: TRBJ2-7; CDR3 protein: CASSPGSSYEQYF; CDR3 DNA: TGTGCCAGCAGTCCAGGAAGCTCCTACGAGCAGTACTTC
clone size: few; V gene: TRBV27; D gene: NA; J gene: TRBJ2-2; CDR3 protein: CASSFWRNTGELFF; CDR3 DNA: TGTGCCAGCAGTTTTTGGCGAAACACCGGGGAGCTGTTTTTT
clone size: medium-sized; V gene: TRBV28; D gene: TRBD1; J gene: TRBJ2-7; CDR3 protein: CASSLPGTGGYGTPYEQYF; CDR3 DNA: TGTGCCAGCAGTTTACCCGGGACAGGGGGCTACGGAACCCCCTACGAGCAGTACTTC
clone size: NA; V gene: TRBV4-1; D gene: NA; J gene: TRBJ2-5; CDR3 protein: CASSQLQGKTETQYF; CDR3 DNA: TGCGCCAGCAGCCAATTACAGGGAAAAACGGAGACCCAGTACTTC
clone size: few; V gene: TRBV2; D gene: TRBD1; J gene: TRBJ1-3; CDR3 protein: CASKTGDAGNTIYF; CDR3 DNA: TGTGCCAGCAAGACAGGGGATGCTGGAAACACCATATATTTT
clone size: NA; V gene: TRBV18; D gene: NA; J gene: TRBJ2-7; CDR3 protein: CASSPKQLTYEQYF; CDR3 DNA: TGTGCCAGCTCACCAAAACAGCTTACCTACGAGCAGTACTTC
clone size: once; V gene: TRBV27; D gene: NA; J gene: TRBJ1-2; CDR3 protein: CASSPGAGERGYTF; CDR3 DNA: TGTGCCAGCAGCCCAGGGGCAGGGGAACGTGGCTACACCTTC
clone size: few; V gene: TRBV18; D gene: TRBD1; J gene: TRBJ1-1; CDR3 protein: CASSESGGTEAFF; CDR3 DNA: TGTGCCAGCTCCGAGTCAGGGGGCACTGAAGCTTTCTTT
clone size: NA; V gene: TRBV28; D gene: TRBD1; J gene: TRBJ2-7; CDR3 protein: CASTKLGQGDSYEQYF; CDR3 DNA: TGTGCCAGCACCAAACTCGGACAGGGGGATTCCTACGAGCAGTACTTC
clone size: NA; V gene: TRBV7-2; D gene: TRBD2; J gene: TRBJ2-1; CDR3 protein: CASSPGLAGSAYNEQFF; CDR3 DNA: TGTGCCAGCAGCCCGGGGCTAGCGGGCTCAGCCTACAATGAGCAGTTCTTC
clone size: NA; V gene: TRBV5-4; D gene: TRBD2; J gene: TRBJ2-1; CDR3 protein: CASSLDLAGRHNEQFF; CDR3 DNA: TGTGCCAGCAGCTTGGATCTAGCGGGACGTCACAATGAGCAGTTCTTC
clone size: few; V gene: TRBV18; D gene: NA; J gene: TRBJ1-1; CDR3 protein: CASSQGVVENTEAFF; CDR3 DNA: TGTGCCAGCTCACAAGGTGTGGTGGAGAACACTGAAGCTTTCTTT
clone size: NA; V gene: TRBV18; D gene: NA; J gene: TRBJ1-1; CDR3 protein: CASSPGLTEAFF; CDR3 DNA: TGTGCCAGCTCACCAGGACTCACTGAAGCTTTCTTT